These 23 T cell receptor beta chains were all obtained from the same sample, sequenced in a study of beta chain features in type 1 diabetes. All of the isolated RNA was reverse transcribed, so expressed TCRB transcripts were sequenced. Repertoires were generated with immunoSEQ multiplex PCR, while TCRdb's copy carries only in-frame clones and drops some. The sample has about 320,000 clones; about 14% are singletons. The source material was central memory CD4+ T cells from blood. The receptors were sampled from a man aged 25-40 years in good health.

Points on this clone: At one end, the junction sequence differs from germline, possibly due to a read error. The chain joins TRBV2 to TRBJ2-5, with D perhaps TRBD1 (6 bases). The CDR3 is 14 amino acids. Germline V CDR1 and CDR2: SNHLY, FYNNEI. This CDR3 is CASSESRGQKTQYF. In DNA form, the CDR3 reads TGTGCCAGCAGTGAAAGCAGGGGCCAAAAGACCCAGTACTTC.

This clone came up many times. This chain uses TRBV7-9 with TRBJ2-1; D gene ambiguous. Germline lookup yields CDR1 SEHNR and CDR2 FQNEAQ (reference sequence). The CDR3 length is 13 residues. Trimming took 6 bases from V and 3 from J, leaving 9 bases between them. CDR3 loop: CASRSRSYNEQFF. DNA of the CDR3: TGTGCCAGCAGATCTCGGAGCTACAATGAGCAGTTCTTC.

The chain has TRBV28 and TRBJ2-2, with 8 bases aligning to TRBD1. The trim removed 3 bases at V and 5 bases at J, leaving 5 bases unmatched. CDR3 length: 15 amino acids. CDR1 and CDR2 from the germline V gene are MDHEN and SYDVKM. CDR3 nucleotides: TGTGCCAGCAGTTTTCTCCAGGGGGCAACCGGGGAGCTGTTTTTT. Translated: CASSFLQGATGELFF.

V is TRBV19 and J is TRBJ2-1, with a possible D match to TRBD2 (5 bases). Germline CDR1 LNHDA, CDR2 SQIVND (reference sequence). The ends were cut back, 3 bases at V and 0 bases at J, with 9 bases in the middle. This CDR3 is built from 15 residues. CDR3 in DNA: TGTGCCAGTAGTATTGGCGGGCACTCCTACAATGAGCAGTTCTTC. Its protein product is CASSIGGHSYNEQFF.

This chain connects TRBV2 to TRBJ2-3; possibly TRBD2 for D (5 bases). The CDR3 extends over 14 amino acids. CDR1 is SNHLY and CDR2 is FYNNEI in the germline V gene. V lost 7 bases and J 0 bases, leaving 11 bases between the germline ends. The CDR3 region has the DNA TGTGCCAGCATATTTAGCGATAGCACAGATACGCAGTATTTT. It is translated as CASIFSDSTDTQYF.

This clone was seen a few times. The chain recombines TRBV7-9 with TRBJ2-5, with D hard to call. Germline CDR1 and CDR2: SEHNR and FQNEAQ (reference sequence). CDR3 size: 11 residues. Deletions cut 5 bases from V and 3 bases from J, with 4 bases between. CDR3 sequence: CASSLKETQYF. The CDR3 region has the DNA TGTGCCAGCAGCCTCAAAGAGACCCAGTACTTC.

The chain combines TRBV30 with TRBJ2-1; D call uncertain. The germline CDR1 and CDR2 sequences are GTSNPN and SVGIG (reference sequence). V lost 5 bases and J 4 bases, leaving 15 bases between the germline ends. This CDR3 is built from 14 residues. The CDR3: CAWGSRAAYNEQFF. The CDR3 nucleotides are TGTGCCTGGGGCTCGAGAGCAGCTTACAATGAGCAGTTCTTC.

A few counts support this clone. This rearrangement joins TRBV25-1 to TRBJ1-4, with D tentatively TRBD1 (5 bases). CDR3 length: 14 residues. CDR1 MGHDK and CDR2 SYGVNS come from the germline V gene. Trimming took off 5 bases at V and 6 bases at J, with 13 bases between the two ends. The DNA of the CDR3 is TGTGCCAGCAGTCCCCCTACGGGGGATGAAAAACTGTTTTTT. It encodes CASSPPTGDEKLFF. The full variable domain, with the rest looked up from reference TRBV25-1 and TRBJ1-4, is EADIYQTPRYLVIGTGKKITLECSQTMGHDKMYWYQQDPGMELHLIHYSYGVNSTEKGDLSSESTVSRIRTEHFPLTLESARPSHTSQYLCASSPPTGDEKLFFGSGTQLSVL.

This clone was recorded a few times. V usage is TRBV16 and J usage is TRBJ1-2, with D maybe TRBD1 (5 bases). The germline V gene encodes CDR1 KGHSY and CDR2 FQNENV. The V end was cut by 4 bases, the J end by 0 bases, with 9 bases between. The CDR3 contains 14 residues. CDR3 DNA sequence: TGTGCCAGCAGCCCGTCACAGGCTAACTATGGCTACACCTTC. This translates into CASSPSQANYGYTF.

The genes are TRBV18 and TRBJ1-4; 7 nucleotides match TRBD1. J lost 2 bases, V lost 3 bases, and 15 bases had no gene match. The CDR3 spans 19 residues. CDR1 KGHSH and CDR2 LQKENI come from the germline V gene. CDR3 loop: CASSPYSSRQGSTNEKLFF. The CDR3 DNA is TGTGCCAGCTCACCCTATTCTTCACGACAGGGATCGACTAATGAAAAACTGTTTTTT.

The rearrangement links TRBV10-2 to TRBJ2-1, with TRBD2 matching over 10 bases. V lost 4 bases to trimming and J lost 6 bases; unmatched junction nucleotides: 6. The germline CDR1 and CDR2 sequences are WSHSY and SAAADI. The CDR3 extends over 15 amino acids. The CDR3 sequence: CASSGTSGDLNEQFF. The CDR3 DNA sequence: TGCGCCAGCAGTGGAACTAGCGGGGATCTCAATGAGCAGTTCTTC.

V and J are TRBV5-4 and TRBJ2-7, with 7 bases matching TRBD1. Germline V gene lookup returns CDR1 SGHNT and CDR2 YYREEE (reference sequence). The V gene end was trimmed by 5 bases and the J gene end by 4 bases; junction bases not matched to a gene: 3. CDR3 size: 12 residues. CDR3 loop: CASSADRYEQYF. The CDR3 DNA is TGTGCCAGCAGTGCGGACAGGTACGAGCAGTACTTC. The full variable domain, rest sourced from reference TRBV5-4 and TRBJ2-7, is ETGVTQSPTHLIKTRGQQVTLRCSSQSGHNTVSWYQQALGQGPQFIFQYYREEENGRGNFPPRFSGLQFPNYSSELNVNALELDDSALYLCASSADRYEQYFGPGTRLTVT.

This clone has a count of ten or more. This chain links TRBV9 with TRBJ1-3, with 10 bases fitting TRBD1. Trimming took 7 bases from V and 4 from J; bases not matched to a gene: 8. Germline CDR1 and CDR2: SGDLS and YYNGEE. The CDR3 has 15 amino acids. The CDR3 spells CASQRDRGSGNTIYF. CDR3 sequence (DNA): TGTGCCAGCCAGAGGGACAGGGGTTCCGGAAACACCATATATTTT.

The chain is built from TRBV5-1 and TRBJ2-1; TRBD2 matches 8 bases. After removal of 4 bases from V and 6 bases from J, the junction contained 3 bases not matched to a gene. The CDR3 is made up of 13 amino acids. Germline V gene data show CDR1 as SGHRS and CDR2 as YFSETQ. CDR3 DNA: TGCGCCAGCAGCGAAGGACTAGCCAATGAGCAGTTCTTC. As protein: CASSEGLANEQFF.

In its sample, this clone was seen a few times. CDR3 DNA sequence: TGTGCCAGCAGCTCAACCCTTTATGGCTACACCTTC. Its translation is CASSSTLYGYTF. The rearrangement links TRBV5-6 to TRBJ1-2; D remains ambiguous. Germline assignment: CDR1 SGHDT and CDR2 YYEEEE. This CDR3 is 12 amino acids long. V lost 3 bases and J lost 5, with 8 bases in between.

This clone was recorded many times. The V call is TRBV21-1, the J call TRBJ2-7. TRBV21-1 is described as a pseudogene. This CDR3 is 17 amino acids long. The CDR3 loop reads CASRLRRFNPLLGEQYV. CDR3 nucleotides: TGTGCCAGCAGGCTGAGGCGCTTCAACCCGCTCCTGGGCGAGCAGTACGTC.

A few counts support this clone. The V gene is TRBV28, the J gene TRBJ1-5, with D tentatively TRBD1 (5 bases). The CDR3 covers 16 residues. V lost 4 bases to trimming and J lost 2 bases, with 15 bases between them. Germline V gene data show CDR1 as MDHEN and CDR2 as SYDVKM. The CDR3 DNA reads as TGTGCCAGCAGTTCCCAAGAGGGGACCCGCAATCAGCCCCAGCATTTT. This translates into CASSSQEGTRNQPQHF.

This clone has a single count. The same CDR3 arises from other DNA sequences in this sample as well. The chain is built from TRBV18 and TRBJ1-5; D gene unclear. The V gene's germline CDR1 is KGHSH and CDR2 LQKENI. This CDR3 has 15 amino acids. Trimming left V 8 bases short and J 2 bases short, with 16 bases between. CDR3 residues: CASHHRGLGNQPQHF. The CDR3 nucleotides are TGTGCCAGCCATCACCGGGGATTGGGCAATCAGCCCCAGCATTTT.

The rearrangement joins TRBV9 to TRBJ2-1, with D possibly being TRBD1 (6 bases). Germline CDR1 and CDR2: SGDLS and YYNGEE. This CDR3 has 13 amino acids. Between the trimmed V and J ends, which lost 0 bases and 12 bases, there was a span of 13 bases. CDR3 amino acids: CASSVDTGWGQFF. CDR3 nucleotides: TGTGCCAGCAGCGTAGACACAGGGTGGGGGCAGTTCTTC.

Note on this clone: This may stem from a read error, because a much larger clone lies one nucleotide away. V usage is TRBV5-6 and J usage is TRBJ2-2; D is undetermined. This CDR3 region has 12 residues. Deletions cut 2 bases from V and 4 bases from J, with 3 bases between. Germline loops: CDR1 SGHDT, CDR2 YYEEEE. CDR3 protein: CASSLATGELFF. In DNA, the CDR3 is TGTGCCAGCAGCTTAGCCACCGGGGAGCTGTTTTTT.

The CDR3 region has the DNA TGTGCCAGTAGTATTTGGCCGAGCTCCTACAATGAGCAGTTCTTC. Its translation: CASSIWPSSYNEQFF. The chain has TRBV19 and TRBJ2-1; no clear D. Germline V gives CDR1 LNHDA, CDR2 SQIVND (reference sequence). The CDR3 totals 15 residues. Trimming took off 3 bases at V and 0 bases at J, with 9 bases between the two ends.

The gene calls are TRBV6-5 and TRBJ2-4; TRBD1 matches 9 bases. The CDR3 length is 15 residues. Trimming took 4 bases from V and 1 from J; bases not matched to a gene: 2. Germline CDR1 MNHEY, CDR2 SVGAGI. CDR3 sequence (DNA): TGTGCCAGCAGTTTTGGGACAGGGGCCAAAAACATTCAGTACTTC. This gives the protein CASSFGTGAKNIQYF.

This clone turned up a few times. The chain employs TRBV2 and TRBJ2-4, with D tentatively TRBD2 (5 bases). The ends were cut back, 6 bases at V and 0 bases at J, with 6 bases in the middle. This CDR3 has 13 residues. Germline CDR1 SNHLY, CDR2 FYNNEI. CDR3 sequence reads: CASRGLAKNIQYF. CDR3 in DNA: TGTGCCAGCAGAGGACTAGCCAAAAACATTCAGTACTTC.